The present TCR beta chain was sequenced within a study of blood T cell repertoires in COVID-19. Whole-study context: Donors in the United States, Italy and Spain gave samples during acute or convalescent COVID-19.

In the original analysis: Using reference gene primer amplification, nucleated cell counts were estimated. This table comes from immunoSEQ multiplex PCR, and its TCRdb copy is limited to in-frame clones, with some not included. The V and J calls and the clone size are those of that table, but D and trimming were determined from the DNA. The sample has 130,000 to 150,000 clones; roughly 84% are singletons. Germline CDR1 and CDR2: KGHSY and FQNENV. The CDR3 loop spans 14 amino acids. V was clipped by 4 bases and J by 9 bases, with 16 bases between them. The source of this sequence is a human donor in a cohort sampled during active COVID-19. Sequenced input: peripheral blood. V and J are TRBV16 and TRBJ1-5; D ambiguous. CDR3 nucleotides: TGTGCCAGCAGCCGCTTACTAGGTCCCTTGCCCCAGCATTTT. This translates into CASSRLLGPLPQHF.